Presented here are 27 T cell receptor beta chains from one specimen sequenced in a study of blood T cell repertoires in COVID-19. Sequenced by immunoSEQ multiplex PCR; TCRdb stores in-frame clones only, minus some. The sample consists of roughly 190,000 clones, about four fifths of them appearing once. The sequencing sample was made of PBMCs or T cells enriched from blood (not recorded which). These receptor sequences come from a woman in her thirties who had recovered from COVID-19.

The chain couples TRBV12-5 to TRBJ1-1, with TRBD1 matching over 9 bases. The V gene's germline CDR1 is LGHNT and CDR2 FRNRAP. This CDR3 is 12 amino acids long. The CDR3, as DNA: TGTGTGGGACAGGGCTGGAACACTGAAGCTTTCTTT. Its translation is CVGQGWNTEAFF.

The CDR3 is CASRITGVNSPLHF. CDR3 in DNA: TGTGCCAGCCGTATAACAGGGGTAAATTCACCCCTCCACTTT. V usage is TRBV27 and J usage is TRBJ1-6, with TRBD1 matching over 7 bases. J was trimmed by 7 bases and V by 8 bases; bases with no gene match: 8. Germline V gene lookup returns CDR1 MNHEY and CDR2 SMNVEV (reference sequence). The CDR3 contains 14 residues.

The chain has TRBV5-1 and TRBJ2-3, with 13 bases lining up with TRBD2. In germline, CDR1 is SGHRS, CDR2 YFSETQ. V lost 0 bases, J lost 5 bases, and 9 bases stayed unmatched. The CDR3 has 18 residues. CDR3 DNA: TGCGCCAGCAGCTTGGCGGGGACTAGCGGGACCTTAGGAGATACGCAGTATTTT. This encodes CASSLAGTSGTLGDTQYF. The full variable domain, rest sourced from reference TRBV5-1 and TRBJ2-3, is KAGVTQTPRYLIKTRGQQVTLSCSPISGHRSVSWYQQTPGQGLQFLFEYFSETQRNKGNFPGRFSGRQFSNSRSEMNVSTLELGDSALYLCASSLAGTSGTLGDTQYFGPGTRLTVL.

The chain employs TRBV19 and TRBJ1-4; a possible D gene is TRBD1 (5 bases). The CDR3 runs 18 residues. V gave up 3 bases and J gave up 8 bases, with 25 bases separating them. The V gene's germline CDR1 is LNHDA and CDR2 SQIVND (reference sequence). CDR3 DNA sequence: TGTGCCAGTAGTATTACCGGCCCTCGACGGGGGACCCAGGAAAAACTGTTTTTT. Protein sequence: CASSITGPRRGTQEKLFF.

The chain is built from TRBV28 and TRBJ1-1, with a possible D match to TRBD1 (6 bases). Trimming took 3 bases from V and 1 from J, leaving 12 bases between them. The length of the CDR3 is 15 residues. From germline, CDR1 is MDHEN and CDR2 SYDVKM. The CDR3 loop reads CASSFWGGRNTEAFF. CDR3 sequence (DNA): TGTGCCAGCAGTTTCTGGGGGGGCAGGAACACTGAAGCTTTCTTT. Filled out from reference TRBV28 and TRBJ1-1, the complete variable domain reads DVKVTQSSRYLVKRTGEKVFLECVQDMDHENMFWYRQDPGLGLRLIYFSYDVKMKEKGDIPEGYSVSREKKERFSLILESASTNQTSMYLCASSFWGGRNTEAFFGQGTRLTVV.

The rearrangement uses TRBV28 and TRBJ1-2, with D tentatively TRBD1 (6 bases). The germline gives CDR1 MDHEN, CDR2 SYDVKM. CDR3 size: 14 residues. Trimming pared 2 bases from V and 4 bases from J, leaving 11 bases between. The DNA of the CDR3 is TGTGCCAGCAGTTTAAGGGGGATAGGCTATGGCTACACCTTC. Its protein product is CASSLRGIGYGYTF.

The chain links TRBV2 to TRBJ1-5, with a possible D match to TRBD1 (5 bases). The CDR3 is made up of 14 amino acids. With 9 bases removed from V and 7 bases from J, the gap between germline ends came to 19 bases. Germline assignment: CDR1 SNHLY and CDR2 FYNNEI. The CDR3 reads CARGDTRGGQPQHF. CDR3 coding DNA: TGTGCCAGGGGAGACACCCGGGGGGGACAGCCCCAGCATTTT.

CDR3 amino acids: CASTLGQGYGYTF. CDR3 sequence (DNA): TGTGCCAGCACCTTGGGACAGGGCTATGGCTACACCTTC. The rearrangement uses TRBV6-5 and TRBJ1-2, with 9 bases that match TRBD1. Germline CDR1 MNHEY, CDR2 SVGAGI. The CDR3 length is 13 residues. The J segment lost 4 bases and the V segment lost 7 bases, leaving 4 bases of the junction unmatched.

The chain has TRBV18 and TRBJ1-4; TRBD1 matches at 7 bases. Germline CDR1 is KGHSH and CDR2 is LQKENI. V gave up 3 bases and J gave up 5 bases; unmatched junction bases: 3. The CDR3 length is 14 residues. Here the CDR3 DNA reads TGTGCCAGCTCACCGTTAGGGGGCAATGAAAAACTGTTTTTT. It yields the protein CASSPLGGNEKLFF.

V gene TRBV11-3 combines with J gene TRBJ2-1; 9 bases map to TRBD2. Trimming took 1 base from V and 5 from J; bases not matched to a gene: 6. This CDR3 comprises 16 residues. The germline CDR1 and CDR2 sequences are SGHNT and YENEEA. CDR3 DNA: TGTGCCAGCAGCTTAGGGTCCAGCGGGAGGAACAATGAGCAGTTCTTC. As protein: CASSLGSSGRNNEQFF.

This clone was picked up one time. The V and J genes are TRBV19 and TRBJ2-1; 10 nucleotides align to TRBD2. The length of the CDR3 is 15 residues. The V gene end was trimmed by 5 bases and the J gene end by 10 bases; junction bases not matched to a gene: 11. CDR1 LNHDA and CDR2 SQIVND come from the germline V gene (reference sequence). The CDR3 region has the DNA TGTGCCAGTAGTCCCCGACTAGCGGGCCACCGGGAGCAGTTCTTC. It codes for CASSPRLAGHREQFF.

In DNA, the CDR3 is TGTGCCAGCAGTTATTTCGGTGTCGGGAGAGATACGCAGTATTTT. Encoded protein: CASSYFGVGRDTQYF. The chain couples TRBV28 to TRBJ2-3, with D perhaps TRBD2 (6 bases). CDR1 and CDR2 (germline): MDHEN, SYDVKM. The V end was cut by 4 bases, the J end by 5 bases, with 16 bases between. The CDR3 covers 15 residues.

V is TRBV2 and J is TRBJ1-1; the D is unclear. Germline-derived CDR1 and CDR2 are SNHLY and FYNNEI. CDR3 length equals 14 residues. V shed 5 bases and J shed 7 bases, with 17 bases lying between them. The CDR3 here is CASSPGRPPIEAFF. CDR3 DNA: TGTGCCAGCAGTCCCGGCAGGCCCCCTATTGAAGCTTTCTTT.

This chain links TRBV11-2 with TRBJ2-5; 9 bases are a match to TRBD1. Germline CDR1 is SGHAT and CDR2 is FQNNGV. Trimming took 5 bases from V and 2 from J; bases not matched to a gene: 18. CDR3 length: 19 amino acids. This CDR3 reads CASSPPNRDRVVGQETQYF. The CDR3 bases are TGTGCCAGCAGCCCACCAAACCGGGACAGGGTAGTTGGGCAAGAGACCCAGTACTTC.

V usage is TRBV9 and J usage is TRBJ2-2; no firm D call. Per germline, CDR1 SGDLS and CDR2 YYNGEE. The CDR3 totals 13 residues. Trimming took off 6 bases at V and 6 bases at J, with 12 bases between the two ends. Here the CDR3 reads CASNLDQAGELFF. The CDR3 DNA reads TGTGCCAGCAACCTCGATCAGGCCGGGGAGCTGTTTTTT.

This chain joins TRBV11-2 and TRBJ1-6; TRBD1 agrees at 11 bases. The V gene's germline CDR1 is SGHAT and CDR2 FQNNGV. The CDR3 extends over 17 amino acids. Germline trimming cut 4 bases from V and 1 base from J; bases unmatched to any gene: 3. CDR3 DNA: TGTGCCAGCAGCTCCGGGACAGGGGGTTCCTATAATTCACCCCTCCACTTT. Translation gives CASSSGTGGSYNSPLHF.

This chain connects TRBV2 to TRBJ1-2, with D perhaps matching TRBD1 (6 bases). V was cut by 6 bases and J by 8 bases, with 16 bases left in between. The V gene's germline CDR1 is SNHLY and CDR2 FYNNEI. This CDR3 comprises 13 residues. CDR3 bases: TGTGCCAGCAGAGAGACCTCAGGGACAGGCTACACCTTC. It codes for CASRETSGTGYTF.

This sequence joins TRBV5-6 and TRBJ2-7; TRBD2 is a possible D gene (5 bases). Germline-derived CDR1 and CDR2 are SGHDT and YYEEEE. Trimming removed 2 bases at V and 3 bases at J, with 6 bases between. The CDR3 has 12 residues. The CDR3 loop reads CASSLADYEQYF. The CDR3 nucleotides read TGTGCCAGCAGCTTAGCGGACTACGAGCAGTACTTC.

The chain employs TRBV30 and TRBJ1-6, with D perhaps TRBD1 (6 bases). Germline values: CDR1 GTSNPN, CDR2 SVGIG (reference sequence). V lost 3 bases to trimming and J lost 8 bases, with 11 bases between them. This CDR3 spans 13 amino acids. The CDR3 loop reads CAWRMDSHSPLHF. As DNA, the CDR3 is TGTGCCTGGAGAATGGACAGCCATTCACCCCTCCACTTT.

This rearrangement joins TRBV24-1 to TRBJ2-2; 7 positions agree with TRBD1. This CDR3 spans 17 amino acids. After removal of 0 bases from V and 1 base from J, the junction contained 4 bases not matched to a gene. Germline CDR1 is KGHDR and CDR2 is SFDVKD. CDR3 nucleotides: TGTGCCACCAGTGATTTGGCGTGGACAGGGAACACCGGGGAGCTGTTTTTT. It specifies CATSDLAWTGNTGELFF.

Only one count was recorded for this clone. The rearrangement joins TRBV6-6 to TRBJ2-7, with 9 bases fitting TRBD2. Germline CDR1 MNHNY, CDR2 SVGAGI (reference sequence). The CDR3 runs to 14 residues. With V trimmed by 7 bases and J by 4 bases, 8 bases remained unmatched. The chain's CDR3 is CASNGAGGPYEQYF. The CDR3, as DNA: TGTGCCAGCAACGGGGCGGGAGGGCCGTACGAGCAGTACTTC.

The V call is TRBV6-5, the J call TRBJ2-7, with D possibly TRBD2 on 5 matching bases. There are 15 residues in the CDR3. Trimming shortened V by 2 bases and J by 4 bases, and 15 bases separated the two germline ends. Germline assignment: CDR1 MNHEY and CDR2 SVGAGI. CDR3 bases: TGTGCCAGCAGTTACCGACTAAGAGAACCTTACGAGCAGTACTTC. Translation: CASSYRLREPYEQYF.

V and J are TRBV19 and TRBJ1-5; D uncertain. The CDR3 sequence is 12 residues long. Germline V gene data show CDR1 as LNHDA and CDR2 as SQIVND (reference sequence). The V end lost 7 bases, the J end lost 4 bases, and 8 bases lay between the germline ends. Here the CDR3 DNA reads TGTGCCAGTAATTATATTAATCAGCCCCAGCATTTT. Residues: CASNYINQPQHF.

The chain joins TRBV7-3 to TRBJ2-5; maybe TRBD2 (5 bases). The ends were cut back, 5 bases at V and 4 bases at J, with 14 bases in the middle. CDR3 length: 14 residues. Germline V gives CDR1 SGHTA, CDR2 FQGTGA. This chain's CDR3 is CASSPFGSGETQYF. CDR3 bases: TGTGCCAGCAGCCCCTTTGGGAGTGGAGAGACCCAGTACTTC. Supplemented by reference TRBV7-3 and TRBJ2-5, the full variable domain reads GAGVSQTPSNKVTEKGKYVELRCDPISGHTALYWYRQSLGQGPEFLIYFQGTGAADDSGLPNDRFFAVRPEGSVSTLKIQRTERGDSAVYLCASSPFGSGETQYFGPGTRLLVL.

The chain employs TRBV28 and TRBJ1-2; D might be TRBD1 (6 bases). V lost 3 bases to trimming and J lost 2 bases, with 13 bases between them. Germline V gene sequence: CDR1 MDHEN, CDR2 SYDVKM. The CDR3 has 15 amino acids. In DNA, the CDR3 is TGTGCCAGCAGTTTCCCTCAGGGGTTGAACTATGGCTACACCTTC. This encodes CASSFPQGLNYGYTF.

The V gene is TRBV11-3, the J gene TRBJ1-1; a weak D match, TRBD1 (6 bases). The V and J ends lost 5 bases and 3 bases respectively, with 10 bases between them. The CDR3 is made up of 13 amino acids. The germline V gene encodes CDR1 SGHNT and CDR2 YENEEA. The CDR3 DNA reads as TGTGCCAGCAGCCGAGGGGGTGACACTGAAGCTTTCTTT. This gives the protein CASSRGGDTEAFF.

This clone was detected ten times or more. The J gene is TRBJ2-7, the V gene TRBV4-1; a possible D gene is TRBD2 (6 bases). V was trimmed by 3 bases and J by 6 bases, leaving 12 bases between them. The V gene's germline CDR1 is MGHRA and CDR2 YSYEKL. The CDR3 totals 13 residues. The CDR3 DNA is TGCGCCAGCAGCCACGGGGGAGTGGGCGAGCAGTACTTC. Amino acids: CASSHGGVGEQYF.